This TCR beta chain appears in the sequencing data of a study of radiation and T cells in renal cell carcinoma. Study results and limitations: In blood, top tumor clones expanded by 2 weeks, shrinking by 4.

The time point is: blood 2 weeks post-SBRT. Regarding treatment: 15 Gy SBRT to primary tumor, nephrectomy 4 weeks later. This renal cell carcinoma was of the clear cell type. Germline assignment: CDR1 SGDLS and CDR2 YYNGEE. After removal of 0 bases from V and 4 bases from J, the junction contained 8 bases not matched to a gene. The CDR3 loop spans 17 amino acids. For this clone: The antigen remains undetermined.

Using immunoSEQ multiplex PCR, the repertoire was profiled, and TCRdb retains in-frame clones only, with some absent. The sample records about 130,000 clones, 75% to 90% being singletons. This clonotype originated in an older woman with renal cell carcinoma. This chain uses TRBV9 with TRBJ1-3; TRBD1 agrees at 9 bases. This specimen was blood, taken from a patient whose treatment included radiotherapy and nephrectomy. The CDR3 sequence is CASSVVGGTGIGNTIYF. CDR3 coding DNA: TGTGCCAGCAGCGTAGTAGGAGGGACAGGGATCGGAAACACCATATATTTT.